The 18 T cell receptor beta chains given below trace back to one sample, sequenced in a study of regulatory and conventional T cells in RAG deficiency. Here immunoSEQ multiplex PCR was the method, and the copy in TCRdb shows in-frame clones only, minus some. The sample includes about 34,000 clones, about 76% of them seen just once. Genomic DNA came from blood conventional CD4+ T cells gated CD25-low CD127-high. This sample was also put to use in a study of regulatory T cells. That publication notes: Primers: 52 TRBV forward and 13 TRBJ reverse.

The sequenced sample consisted of CD4+ effector T cells sorted from blood. These receptor sequences come from a human donor in good health.

CDR3 sequence (DNA): TGTGCCTGGAGTACGGACAGGGGGTGGGGCACTGAAGCTTTCTTT. It translates to CAWSTDRGWGTEAFF. The chain is built from TRBV30 and TRBJ1-1, with 10 bases matching TRBD1. V shed 2 bases and J 4 bases; nucleotides not matched to a gene: 7. Germline V gene sequence: CDR1 GTSNPN, CDR2 SVGIG (reference sequence). The length of the CDR3 is 15 residues.

The chain is built from TRBV11-2 and TRBJ2-1; 7 nucleotides agree with TRBD2. V shed 6 bases, J shed 0 bases, and the junction held 8 bases outside the gene matches. This CDR3 region has 16 residues. Germline V gives CDR1 SGHAT, CDR2 FQNNGV. CDR3 region: CASRLPRGSSYNEQFF. The CDR3 DNA reads TGTGCCAGCAGACTCCCGCGGGGGAGCTCCTACAATGAGCAGTTCTTC.

The chain recombines TRBV5-4 with TRBJ1-4, with a possible D match to TRBD1 (6 bases). The germline V gene has CDR1 SGHNT and CDR2 YYREEE (reference sequence). V was trimmed by 2 bases and J by 6 bases, leaving 14 bases between them. The CDR3 has 15 residues. The CDR3 spells CASSLGGGTDEKLFF. The CDR3 nucleotides are TGTGCCAGCAGCTTAGGGGGGGGGACGGATGAAAAACTGTTTTTT.

The V call is TRBV7-9, the J call TRBJ2-2; 8 bases match TRBD1. Germline V gene sequence: CDR1 SEHNR, CDR2 FQNEAQ (reference sequence). The CDR3 covers 16 residues. V was pared by 8 bases and J by 4 bases, with 12 bases of the junction left unmatched. The CDR3 loop reads CASPQSRGRSTGELFF. CDR3 bases: TGTGCCAGCCCGCAATCCAGGGGGCGCAGCACCGGGGAGCTGTTTTTT.

The chain couples TRBV10-3 to TRBJ2-5; the match to TRBD2 covers 13 bases. Germline CDR1 is ENHRY and CDR2 is SYGVKD. The CDR3 runs to 14 residues. The J segment lost 4 bases and the V segment lost 4 bases, leaving 0 bases of the junction unmatched. The CDR3 spells CAISGTSGGETQYF. CDR3 nucleotide sequence: TGTGCCATCAGTGGGACTAGCGGGGGAGAGACCCAGTACTTC.

This clone has only a few counts. The V and J genes are TRBV18 and TRBJ1-6; 8 bases line up with TRBD1. V lost 5 bases, J lost 5 bases, and 2 bases stayed unmatched. The CDR3 totals 14 residues. Germline V gene data show CDR1 as KGHSH and CDR2 as LQKENI. CDR3 amino acids: CASSLTGDNSPLHF. DNA of the CDR3: TGTGCCAGCTCATTGACAGGGGATAATTCACCCCTCCACTTT.

The chain uses TRBV5-1 and TRBJ2-3; D perhaps matches TRBD2 (6 bases). CDR1 is SGHRS, CDR2 YFSETQ, per germline. This CDR3 has 14 amino acids. V was shortened by 7 bases and J by 4 bases, with 16 bases between the two germline ends. The CDR3 loop reads CASCVNPGADTQYF. For the CDR3, the DNA is TGCGCCAGCTGCGTCAATCCGGGGGCAGATACGCAGTATTTT.

The chain links TRBV10-3 to TRBJ2-7; 8 bases align to TRBD2. Germline V gives CDR1 ENHRY, CDR2 SYGVKD. This CDR3 region has 13 residues. Losses at the gene ends were 4 bases for V and 2 bases for J; bases not matched to a gene: 1. CDR3 protein: CAISGGLAYEQYF. The CDR3 bases are TGTGCCATCAGTGGGGGACTAGCCTACGAGCAGTACTTC.

This chain connects TRBV5-1 to TRBJ1-6; 9 nucleotides match TRBD1. Germline assignment: CDR1 SGHRS and CDR2 YFSETQ. V trimming: 8 bases; J trimming: 11 bases; junction bases outside the gene matches: 11. This CDR3 is 14 amino acids long. CDR3 DNA sequence: TGCGCCAGTCGGGCCGGGACAGGGTCAACACCCCTCCACTTT. It encodes CASRAGTGSTPLHF.

This chain uses TRBV18 with TRBJ2-4; 7 bases are shared with TRBD2. CDR3 length: 14 residues. V lost 0 bases to trimming and J lost 7 bases; unmatched junction nucleotides: 3. Germline CDR1 is KGHSH and CDR2 is LQKENI. This CDR3 is CASSPPRGRNIQYF. CDR3 nucleotides: TGTGCCAGCTCACCACCGCGGGGGAGGAACATTCAGTACTTC.

In this sample, this clone turned up once. V is TRBV19 and J is TRBJ1-3, with D perhaps TRBD1 (5 bases). The CDR3 runs to 16 residues. Germline values: CDR1 LNHDA, CDR2 SQIVND (reference sequence). With 1 base removed from V and 2 bases from J, the gap between germline ends came to 12 bases. The CDR3 nucleotides are TGTGCCAGTAGTATAGTCCGGGACCGCACTGGAAACACCATATATTTT. It yields the protein CASSIVRDRTGNTIYF.

The CDR3: CASRKWGATEAFF. CDR3 nucleotide sequence: TGTGCCAGCAGGAAGTGGGGGGCAACTGAAGCTTTCTTT. V is TRBV5-8 and J is TRBJ1-1; D possibly corresponds to TRBD1 (6 bases). This CDR3 has 13 residues. V was clipped by 5 bases and J by 5 bases, with 13 bases between them. Germline V gene sequence: CDR1 SGHTS, CDR2 YDEGEE.

The J gene is TRBJ1-2, the V gene TRBV27; D unresolved. The V gene's germline CDR1 is MNHEY and CDR2 SMNVEV (reference sequence). Trimming cost V 6 bases and J 1 base, with 21 bases left between them. The CDR3 has 17 residues. The CDR3 is CASRSLIYRRVNYGYTF. The CDR3 nucleotides read TGTGCCAGCAGATCCCTTATTTATAGGCGCGTTAACTATGGCTACACCTTC.

This rearrangement joins TRBV5-6 to TRBJ2-5; weak D call: TRBD2 (5 bases). This CDR3 spans 15 amino acids. V dropped 4 bases and J dropped 7 bases, with 20 bases sitting between them. Germline V gene data show CDR1 as SGHDT and CDR2 as YYEEEE. The CDR3 DNA reads as TGTGCCAGCAGCCTCTACGCCGCGTATGGAGGGACCCAGTACTTC. Translating it yields CASSLYAAYGGTQYF. Drawing the rest from reference TRBV5-6 and TRBJ2-5, the complete variable domain is DAGVTQSPTHLIKTRGQQVTLRCSPKSGHDTVSWYQQALGQGPQFIFQYYEEEERQRGNFPDRFSGHQFPNYSSELNVNALLLGDSALYLCASSLYAAYGGTQYFGPGTRLLVL.

This clone turned up a few times. This chain joins TRBV28 and TRBJ2-7; the D gene could be TRBD1 or TRBD2 (5 bases each). The CDR3 runs 15 residues. Trimming took off 5 bases at V and 3 bases at J, with 17 bases between the two ends. Germline loops: CDR1 MDHEN, CDR2 SYDVKM. The CDR3 bases are TGTGCCAGCAGTCTCACCGGGACCGGCTACTACGAGCAGTACTTC. Translation: CASSLTGTGYYEQYF.

This clone was detected a few times. This rearrangement joins TRBV4-1 to TRBJ1-2; tentative D call: TRBD1 (6 bases). Per germline, CDR1 MGHRA and CDR2 YSYEKL. The CDR3 spans 14 residues. V lost 1 base, J lost 6 bases, and 12 bases lay in between. CDR3 protein: CASSQVYREDGYTF. DNA of the CDR3: TGCGCCAGCAGCCAAGTTTACAGGGAAGATGGCTACACCTTC.

This clone showed up just a few times. The genes are TRBV18 and TRBJ1-6; D ambiguous. The length of the CDR3 is 15 residues. V was cut by 2 bases and J by 5 bases, with 10 bases left in between. CDR1 and CDR2 (germline): KGHSH, LQKENI. This CDR3 reads CASSPSAENNSPLHF. The DNA of the CDR3 is TGTGCCAGCTCACCATCTGCAGAGAATAATTCACCCCTCCACTTT.

In its sample, this clone was seen a few times. J is TRBJ1-1 and V is TRBV28; no clear D. Per germline, CDR1 MDHEN and CDR2 SYDVKM. The V gene lost 0 bases and the J gene lost 2 bases, with 7 bases spanning the gap. CDR3 size: 14 residues. As DNA, the CDR3 is TGTGCCAGCAGTTTATGGGGAGACAACACTGAAGCTTTCTTT. Its protein is CASSLWGDNTEAFF.